This T cell receptor (beta chain) was recovered during a study of Tregs in tolerant kidney transplant recipients. Whole-study findings and limits: Expanding Tregs on activated donor B cells appeared to best identify donor-specific TCRbeta clones. This study did not directly address biological reproducibility.

Comments on this clone: The antigen remains undetermined. Read data end 3 residues before the CDR3 end; the end is taken from the germline J gene.

CDR3 length equals 16 residues. Trimming removed 8 bases from V and 4 bases from J, with 20 bases in between. The V gene's germline CDR1 is KGHSH and CDR2 LQKENI. The repertoire was sequenced with immunoSEQ multiplex PCR; TCRdb's copy has only in-frame clones and lacks some. There are 30,000 to 35,000 clones in the sample, with approximately 8.1% held by the top ten. This specimen consisted of CD8+ T cells from blood, obtained before the transplant. This rearrangement joins TRBV18 to TRBJ2-2, with D tentatively TRBD2 (6 bases). This TCR came from a human donor who received a combined kidney and bone marrow transplant. CDR3 bases read: TGTGCCAGCGACCGGTTGGGGACTCCTTCCACCGGGGAG. Amino acid sequence: CASDRLGTPSTGE. The whole CDR3 reads CASDRLGTPSTGELFF.